This T cell receptor beta chain originates from a study of cytomegalovirus exposure and HLA in healthy donors (TCRdb year 2017). Some background on the complete study: In an earlier analysis of some 550 of the donors, under 300 Gb of sequence data and 90 million to 120 million unique TCR beta sequences from about 179 million T cells were reported. Roughly 300 gigabases of sequencing data and some 85 million unique TCR sequences were included in an early release covering 550 to 650 HLA-typed donors. Typing coverage varied by locus: about 620-630 donors for A, B, C, DRB1 and DQB1; more than 500 for DQA1; about 600 for DPA1; 450 to 480 for DPB1. All discovery cohort repertoires had been generated using a single sequencing platform. The study profiled the T cell repertoires of 666 subjects by immunosequencing and related them to cytomegalovirus serostatus. To study patterns of TCR occurrence, a later analysis re-analyzed previously published TCR beta repertoires from more than 550 donors and added high-resolution HLA genotyping. High-throughput TCR immunosequencing, statistical association of individual TCRs with disease status, and machine learning were combined to predict cytomegalovirus infection status. In an earlier analysis of a few hundred of the donors, high-throughput TCR beta sequencing was used to judge whether each TCR beta V gene segment behaved as functional or pseudogenic. The study was designed to test whether signatures of past pathogen exposure could be identified by cataloging public T cell receptors. Across roughly 420 genotyped donors of the cohort, an average of roughly 250,000 unique TCR beta nucleotide sequences per donor were sequenced, and roughly 20% of those sequences were non-productive. HLA typing included class I and class II loci at four-digit resolution. The genetic ancestry cluster associated with self-reported Caucasian donors included 81% of the 398 genotyped donors. A handful of DR-DQ haplotypes were handled as single units for association and clustering because linkage in the cohort was strong. In the later analysis, no new phenotypic data were used to find candidate immune exposures; instead, reliance was placed on TCR beta sequences and their occurrence across donors. Besides the first cohort of approximately 710 subjects, a separate validation cohort made up of around 120 different subjects was used. Alongside the repertoire data, information on donor age, sex, ethnicity and CMV serostatus was compiled. Genome-wide SNP genotypes for about 65% of the 666 donors were used in a later genetic analysis, which treated that subset as a discovery cohort. General study outcomes and caveats: The presence/absence analyses assumed that sequencing depth was roughly uniform across donors, and that assumption may not be true. The sequencing pipeline was judged likely to have produced a cluster of highly shared sequence variants as a technical artifact. Linkage disequilibrium might explain the correlated functional status among segregating V segments, but an unknown experimental factor could not be excluded. When HLA alleles, especially DR and DQ, strongly co-occurred, attributing TCR associations to individual alleles was difficult. In this cohort, only TCR beta chains were sequenced, and detectable features were limited by the absence of alpha or paired-chain data. A further reported finding was that TCR beta sequences accurately predicted the HLA-A and HLA-B alleles for most subjects in the first cohort. Because some donors lacked HLA typing at each locus, the association tests relied only on the typed subset. A later analysis found that HLA-associated TCR beta chains were more clonally expanded and had lower generation probabilities than equally common non-associated chains. According to a later analysis, most CMV-associated TCR beta chains appeared to be HLA-restricted, and the HLA associations seemed to be driven largely by CMV exposure. A few of the identified cytomegalovirus-associated TCR beta chains were confirmed in vitro to be specific for cytomegalovirus antigens. According to a later analysis, TCR association rates differed among HLA loci, with DRB1 alleles showing the most associated TCRs and HLA-C alleles showing the fewest. The earlier analysis of nearly 600 of the donors excluded approximately 15 rarely observed V segments, including chromosome 9 orphons, because counts were too low. Several of the top co-occurrence clusters appeared to be linked to parvovirus B19, influenza, CMV and Epstein-Barr virus, according to a later analysis. Cytomegalovirus status was reported to be diagnosed by the classifier with high specificity and sensitivity in both the original and validation cohorts. At a false discovery rate of 0.05, a later analysis linked under 20,000 TCR beta sequences to specific HLA alleles. Across donors, most TCR sequences were observed very rarely, whereas some public TCRs were present in many individuals. According to a later genetic analysis, donors in an Asian-associated ancestry cluster had fewer N-insertions in productive TCRs than the approximately 670-donor mean. In the study, approximately 160 TCR beta chains were listed as associated with cytomegalovirus. In a later genetic analysis, a missense DCLRE1C variant was associated with V-gene and J-gene trimming of TCR beta chains, and the association was replicated in an independent cohort. An earlier analysis of approximately 530 of the donors showed that most TCR beta V segments appeared in productive rearrangements either about 87% or about 30% of the time, which broadly matched IMGT annotations. The authors suggested that the approach could potentially be extended to other disease states and immunological phenotypes. Immune exposure information for the cohort was limited to CMV serostatus. The 87-base-pair reads could not distinguish some IMGT-functional V segments, including TRBV6-2 and TRBV6-3, so those segments were excluded.

The cohort was made up of 500 to 800 healthy bone marrow donors. At the time of sampling, every cohort member was nominally healthy, though immune exposures that went unrecorded were likely present. The donor tested CMV seronegative, placing the donor among the 350 or so seronegative members of the cohort. Each donor provided a peripheral blood sample, and peripheral blood mononuclear cells were used for TCR beta sequencing. Genomic DNA extraction from the blood cell samples was performed with the Qiagen DNeasy Blood Extraction Kit. Reading from cysteine to phenylalanine, the CDR3 counts 12 amino acids. This entry keeps only the CDR3 DNA: 36 bases, framed from base 1. Via the germline V gene (reference sequence), CDR1 is SGHAT and CDR2 FQDESV. Germline trimming amounts to 2 bases on V and 9 bases on J, with 3 as the count of junction bases outside the gene matches. The library was prepared using the immunoSEQ multiplex PCR assay. For the multiplex PCR, a mixture combining 60 forward primers for TCR Vbeta segments and 13 reverse primers for TCR Jbeta segments was used. The CDR3 region of rearranged TCR beta genes was amplified from genomic DNA with a multiplex PCR assay. On the Illumina HiSeq System, the amplified TCR beta libraries were sequenced as 87-base-pair reads. The authors' pipeline ran thus. A later analysis counted 75 million to 100 million unique TCR beta chains across the 500 to 850 repertoires, and around 12 million of these chains were shared by at least two donors. Raw reads were error-corrected and collapsed into unique sequences by a nearest-neighbor algorithm in which closely related sequences were merged to remove PCR and sequencing errors. To assign V, D and J gene segments, CDR3 sequences were aligned to IMGT reference sequences. For a sequence to be retained, a match of at least six nucleotides to both a V gene segment and a J gene segment was required. Rearrangements were called productive when the CDR3 lacked stop codons and stayed in frame with V and J; all others were non-productive. CDR3 was defined according to IMGT convention as the region running from the second conserved V-encoded cysteine to the conserved J-encoded phenylalanine. The earlier analysis of 500 to 750 of the donors excluded any sequence lacking an unambiguous match to a single V gene segment. In an earlier analysis of 587 of the donors, V segments were called functional above 56.7% productive rearrangements and were called segregating when the between-donor standard deviation exceeded 5%. A statistical classification framework was built to diagnose cytomegalovirus status from the catalog of TCR beta chain sequences. V and J gene assignment, in a later analysis, came from comparing TCR nucleotide sequences with IMGT/GENE-DB human TR gene sequences. The TCRdist pipeline was used in a later analysis to assign CDR3 sequences and most-parsimonious VDJ recombination scenarios. In a later analysis, every TCR beta chain was defined by the combination of its CDR3 amino acid sequence and its V-gene family, and reads without a unique V-gene family were dropped. A later analysis removed several hundred highly shared, low-generation-probability nucleotide sequences to deal with suspected cross-contamination and a sequencing artifact. A later analysis calculated a clonal expansion index for each public chain from normalized within-repertoire ranks of inferred template counts. Generation probabilities in a later analysis came from a VDJ recombination model fitted to out-of-frame rearrangements, and those results were checked against IGoR. Hypergeometric tests were used in a later analysis to score TCR-TCR, TCR-HLA and TCR-CMV co-occurrence, with a repertoire-size bias correction applied to the TCR pairs. False discovery rates were estimated in a later analysis by permuting HLA or CMV assignments 20 times. In a later analysis, co-occurring TCRs were grouped with DBSCAN, and TCRdist sequence similarity was added when clustering was performed within HLA-allele-positive subsets. Co-occurrence clustering excluded repertoires with fewer than 30,000 or more than 120,000 public chains, plus five with anomalous nucleotide sharing. In TCRdb, the immuneACCESS table is reduced to in-frame sequences with V and J assigned. These tables do not hold every clone; where another copy was compared, an unresolved V gene accounts for under half, and the others remain unexplained. V and J calls and clone size are those listed in that table; D and trimming were worked out from the DNA. The sample data list under 200,000 clones, and roughly 85% of these were observed just once. The ten largest clones represent roughly 0.76% of the sample.

The count of this clone is one. Its target antigen remains unknown. No base quality information exists; no much larger clone differs at one position. The source material was PBMCs. The chain links TRBV11-1 with TRBJ1-2; the central 7 bases match TRBD1. This clonotype originated in a woman in her thirties or forties in good health and CMV-seronegative. The CDR3 protein sequence reads: CASSLQTGSYTF. The DNA sequence is as follows: TGTGCCAGCAGCTTACAGACAGGGAGCTACACCTTC.